These T cell receptor beta chains were read from a single sample in a study of T-cell reconstitution after alpha-beta-depleted transplantation in children. Using its own MiXCR run on the PCR reads, TCRdb lists one record per CDR3 protein. The sample includes about 980,000 distinct CDR3 sequences, roughly 29% seen only once; the top ten take about 28%. The input for sequencing was PBMCs, mostly from graft donor cells, taken 360 days after TCRalphabeta/CD19-depleted stem cell transplant. The source is a boy less than two years old who had a stem cell transplant for SCID, so the T cells may come from the graft donor. Each CDR3 is given with its conserved first and last residue. Fields, in order: J gene, clone size, D gene, V gene, CDR3 protein, CDR3 DNA. D genes are given only for firm matches. Clone size, where shown, is once, few, many, or a class for clones that have expanded.

TRBJ2-3 once TRBD2 TRBV7-9 CASSFYPGLAEDTQYF TGTGCCAGCAGCTTCTATCCGGGACTAGCGGAGGATACGCAGTATTTT
TRBJ2-3 few TRBD2 TRBV7-3 CASSLLTLAGGRDTQYF TGTGCCAGCAGCTTATTAACCCTAGCGGGGGGTCGGGATACGCAGTATTTT
TRBJ2-2 few - TRBV4-1 CASSQELVGARNTGELFF TGCGCCAGCAGCCAAGAATTGGTGGGGGCTCGTAACACCGGGGAGCTGTTTTTT
TRBJ2-4 few - TRBV28 CASSPRGGRNIQYF TGTGCCAGCAGTCCCAGGGGGGGTCGGAACATTCAGTACTTC
TRBJ2-1 - - TRBV4-1 CASSRWDEQFF TGCGCCAGCAGCAGATGGGATGAGCAGTTCTTC
TRBJ2-4 - TRBD1 TRBV12-3/TRBV12-4 CASSPPRGRLAKNIQYF TGTGCCAGCAGTCCCCCAAGGGGGCGACTAGCCAAAAACATTCAGTACTTC
TRBJ2-1 - TRBD2 TRBV27 CASSFKGLAGGRGNEQFF TGTGCCAGCAGTTTTAAAGGTCTAGCGGGGGGGCGCGGCAATGAGCAGTTCTTC
TRBJ1-2 - TRBD1 TRBV15 CATRKTGSYGYTF TGTGCCACCAGAAAGACAGGGTCCTATGGCTACACCTTC
TRBJ2-1 many - TRBV29-1 CSVDDRSSYNEQFF TGCAGCGTTGATGACAGGAGCTCCTACAATGAGCAGTTCTTC
TRBJ2-3 - TRBD2 TRBV3-1 CASSQAVLAGVTDTQYF TGTGCCAGCAGCCAAGCCGTGCTAGCGGGGGTCACAGATACGCAGTATTTT
TRBJ1-1 once - TRBV15 CATSRDERVGGRGTEAFF TGTGCCACCAGCAGAGATGAGCGGGTTGGGGGCAGGGGAACTGAAGCTTTCTTT
TRBJ1-2 - - TRBV12-3/TRBV12-4 CASTRGHIGVYGYTF TGTGCCAGCACTCGAGGACACATAGGGGTCTATGGCTACACCTTC
TRBJ2-3 - - TRBV5-1 CASSLVRGAYTDTQYF TGCGCCAGCAGCTTGGTACGGGGGGCCTACACAGATACGCAGTATTTT
TRBJ2-7 - - TRBV5-1 CASSCGETGCYEQYF TGCGCCAGCAGCTGTGGTGAGACAGGTTGCTACGAGCAGTACTTC
TRBJ2-7 few TRBD2 TRBV7-3 CASSKGTSGADEQYF TGTGCCAGCAGCAAAGGGACTAGCGGGGCGGACGAGCAGTACTTC
TRBJ2-4 - - TRBV12-3/TRBV12-4 CASSPGGGSKNIQYF TGTGCCAGCAGTCCAGGTGGGGGGTCCAAAAACATTCAGTACTTC
TRBJ2-2 - - TRBV6-1 CASSRGGAVDRELFF TGTGCCAGCAGTCGAGGGGGGGCCGTCGATCGGGAGCTGTTTTTT
TRBJ1-1 - TRBD1 TRBV5-6 CASELWDRAFTEAFF TGTGCCAGCGAGTTATGGGACAGGGCTTTCACTGAAGCTTTCTTT
TRBJ2-1 few TRBD2 TRBV29-1 CSVTSGGRYNEQFF TGCAGCGTTACTAGCGGGGGGAGATACAATGAGCAGTTCTTC
TRBJ1-5 few - TRBV12-3/TRBV12-4 CASSPGNSNQPQHF TGTGCCAGCAGTCCAGGGAATAGCAATCAGCCCCAGCATTTT
TRBJ1-1 few - TRBV20-1 CSARAGFTEAFF TGCAGTGCTAGAGCCGGTTTCACTGAAGCTTTCTTT
TRBJ2-3 - - TRBV5-6 CASSLVPEDLTDTQYF TGTGCCAGCAGCTTGGTACCCGAAGACCTCACAGATACGCAGTATTTT
TRBJ2-2 - - TRBV7-2 CASSFTPGHLNTGELFF TGTGCCAGCAGCTTTACACCGGGACACCTTAACACCGGGGAGCTGTTTTTT
TRBJ2-7 - TRBD1 TRBV6-1 CASSETWRSRQGGNEQYF TGTGCCAGCAGTGAAACCTGGCGATCCAGACAGGGGGGAAACGAGCAGTACTTC
TRBJ2-2 few - TRBV20-1 CSARRVGSTGELFF TGCAGTGCAAGGAGGGTTGGGTCGACCGGGGAGCTGTTTTTT
TRBJ2-3 - TRBD2 TRBV5-1 CASSLTSGGEDTQYF TGCGCCAGCAGCTTGACTAGCGGGGGGGAAGATACGCAGTATTTT
TRBJ2-5 - - TRBV10-3 CAISDRDDPQETQYF TGTGCCATCAGTGATCGAGACGACCCTCAAGAGACCCAGTACTTC
TRBJ1-5 few TRBD1 TRBV12-3/TRBV12-4 CASSLRGQGTWPQHF TGTGCCAGCAGTTTAAGGGGACAGGGGACATGGCCCCAGCATTTT
TRBJ2-2 - - TRBV12-3/TRBV12-4 CASSLQTGRPGNTGELFF TGTGCCAGCAGTTTACAAACGGGACGCCCCGGGAACACCGGGGAGCTGTTTTTT
TRBJ2-3 - TRBD2 TRBV12-3/TRBV12-4 CASSPRTSGGWDVTQYF TGTGCCAGCAGTCCTAGGACTAGCGGGGGTTGGGATGTTACGCAGTATTTT
TRBJ2-7 - - TRBV11-2 CASSFGQMTIYEQYF TGTGCCAGCAGCTTCGGACAGATGACAATCTACGAGCAGTACTTC
TRBJ2-7 - - TRBV4-1 CASSQDLGLASSRDSYEQYF TGCGCCAGCAGCCAAGATTTAGGGTTGGCCTCATCCAGGGACTCCTACGAGCAGTACTTC
TRBJ2-3 - - TRBV4-1 CASSQPRRGYVDTQYF TGCGCCAGCAGCCAGCCTCGTAGGGGGTACGTAGATACGCAGTATTTT
TRBJ2-3 - - TRBV20-1 CSGVGPERTDTQYF TGCAGTGGGGTGGGACCGGAAAGGACAGATACGCAGTATTTT
TRBJ1-5 - - TRBV28 CASSPGADNQPQHF TGTGCCAGCAGCCCCGGGGCGGACAATCAGCCCCAGCATTTT
TRBJ2-3 - TRBD2 TRBV10-3 CAISGSGGVTDTQYF TGTGCCATCAGTGGTAGCGGGGGGGTCACAGATACGCAGTATTTT
TRBJ2-3 few - TRBV20-1 CSAPLRGTDTQYF TGCAGTGCTCCTTTGAGGGGCACAGATACGCAGTATTTT
TRBJ2-1 - - TRBV7-9 CASSSTAPKVFF TGTGCCAGCAGCTCGACCGCTCCGAAGGTGTTCTTC
TRBJ2-1 few - TRBV5-1 CASSLQAKGSEQFF TGCGCCAGCAGCCTGCAGGCAAAAGGGAGTGAGCAGTTCTTC